In this sample, the clone carrying this T cell receptor (beta chain) turned up a few times. Its antigen remains unknown. The data were obtained in a study of T-cell reconstitution after alpha-beta-depleted transplantation in children. Whole-study findings and limits: Several hundred rapidly expanded clones from non-depleted graft cells reportedly supplied alpha-beta T cells about two months post-transplant. From surviving recipient T cells and thymic progenitors came the high day-60 TCRbeta diversity observed in some patients. T-cell counts and diversity at one year following transplant were attributed mainly to newly produced T cells.

The authors prepared the TCRbeta library with unique molecular identifiers. TCRdb reprocessed the PCR reads via MiXCR and lists one record per CDR3 protein. This sample has 250,000 to 400,000 distinct CDR3 sequences; roughly 21% occur once, and the top ten carry roughly 9.7%. Trimming stripped 1 base from V and 0 bases from J, with 7 bases between. CDR3 size: 15 residues. Per germline, CDR1 SGHTA and CDR2 FQGNSA. This sequence joins TRBV7-2 and TRBJ1-5, with D unresolved. The receptor's source is a male patient younger than 18 who had a stem cell transplant for acute lymphoblastic leukemia, so the T cells may come from the graft donor. The sequences come from PBMCs, mostly from graft donor cells, collected 180 days after TCRalphabeta/CD19-depleted stem cell transplant. This chain's CDR3 is CASSLGRISNQPQHF. In DNA form, the CDR3 reads TGTGCCAGCAGCTTAGGGCGGATTAGCAATCAGCCCCAGCATTTT.